The present TCR beta chain was sequenced within a study of blood T cells in healthy people across ages. This clonotype was counted a few times. It was with a sample-barcoded 5' primer and a J-beta primer mix that a second PCR of about 6 to 11 cycles was run. Each CDR3 protein gets one entry after TCRdb re-called the 5' RACE reads with MiXCR. The sample holds some 1.5 million distinct CDR3 sequences; 28% are singletons and the top ten take roughly 8.2%. Trimming cost V 3 bases and J 5 bases; bases outside gene matches: 2. Germline V gives CDR1 SGHRS, CDR2 YFSETQ. The CDR3 contains 14 residues. This TCR was sampled from a woman aged 25 to 39 in good health. Input material: blood. This sequence joins TRBV5-1 and TRBJ1-5; 10 nucleotides agree with TRBD1. The CDR3 spells CASSYGTGDQPQHF. The CDR3 nucleotides read TGCGCCAGCAGCTACGGGACAGGGGATCAGCCCCAGCATTTT. The full variable domain, its missing parts supplied by reference TRBV5-1 and TRBJ1-5, is KAGVTQTPRYLIKTRGQQVTLSCSPISGHRSVSWYQQTPGQGLQFLFEYFSETQRNKGNFPGRFSGRQFSNSRSEMNVSTLELGDSALYLCASSYGTGDQPQHFGDGTRLSIL.